Below, 10 T cell receptor beta chains from the same sample are listed, as sequenced in a study of blood T cell repertoires in COVID-19. Profiling relied on immunoSEQ multiplex PCR, and the TCRdb table lists in-frame clones only, not all of them. The table lists 180,000 or so clones, about 85% of them singletons, with approximately 9.8% in the top ten. The sequencing sample was made of peripheral blood. The source of these receptors is a woman at least 80 years old with acute or convalescent COVID-19.

The V call is TRBV11-2, the J call TRBJ1-5; the match to TRBD1 covers 8 bases. CDR3 length: 14 residues. The V gene end was trimmed by 4 bases and the J gene end by 4 bases; junction bases not matched to a gene: 3. Germline V gene data show CDR1 as SGHAT and CDR2 as FQNNGV. Here the CDR3 reads CASSSDRVNQPQHF. The CDR3 DNA is TGTGCCAGCAGCTCGGACAGGGTAAATCAGCCCCAGCATTTT.

The chain employs TRBV7-2 and TRBJ2-3; 8 bases match TRBD1. CDR3 size: 15 residues. Germline lookup yields CDR1 SGHTA and CDR2 FQGNSA. V was pared by 2 bases and J by 5 bases, with 6 bases of the junction left unmatched. The CDR3, as DNA: TGTGCCAGCAGCTTATCTAGACAGGGGTTAGATACGCAGTATTTT. Translation gives CASSLSRQGLDTQYF.

In its sample, this clone was seen a few times. This chain uses TRBV10-3 with TRBJ1-6, with D tentatively TRBD1 (5 bases). V lost 1 base and J lost 6, with 10 bases in between. The CDR3 totals 15 residues. Germline V gives CDR1 ENHRY, CDR2 SYGVKD. The CDR3: CAISEWGVGNSPLHF. CDR3 nucleotide sequence: TGTGCCATCAGTGAGTGGGGGGTAGGTAATTCACCCCTCCACTTT.

The J gene is TRBJ2-7, the V gene TRBV7-8, with 7 bases lining up with TRBD2. V was clipped by 6 bases and J by 5 bases; unmatched bases: 7. This CDR3 has 13 amino acids. The germline V gene encodes CDR1 SGHVS and CDR2 FQNEAQ. CDR3 coding DNA: TGTGCCAGCAGTTTGCAGGCGGGAGACGAGCAGTACTTC. Translated: CASSLQAGDEQYF. Together with reference TRBV7-8 and TRBJ2-7, the CDR3 gives the full variable domain: GAGVSQSPRYKVAKRGQDVALRCDPISGHVSLFWYQQALGQGPEFLTYFQNEAQLDKSGLPSDRFFAERPEGSVSTLKIQRTQQEDSAVYLCASSLQAGDEQYFGPGTRLTVT.

The chain joins TRBV11-2 to TRBJ2-5; 10 nucleotides line up with TRBD1. Germline CDR1 is SGHAT and CDR2 is FQNNGV. Trimming removed 0 bases from V and 3 bases from J; junction bases left unmatched: 7. The CDR3 length is 17 residues. The CDR3 nucleotides read TGTGCCAGCAGCTTAGAGTATTCGGACAGGGGGGAAGAGACCCAGTACTTC. Translating it yields CASSLEYSDRGEETQYF.

DNA for the CDR3: TGTGCCAGCAGCGTAGGGCAGGTCAACAATGAGCAGTTCTTC. It is translated as CASSVGQVNNEQFF. V usage is TRBV9 and J usage is TRBJ2-1; D gene uncertain. Trimming removed 0 bases at V and 5 bases at J, with 9 bases between. The CDR3 consists of 14 residues. CDR1 is SGDLS, CDR2 YYNGEE, per germline.

This rearrangement joins TRBV24-1 to TRBJ2-1, with 11 bases that match TRBD1. This CDR3 is built from 15 residues. The germline CDR1 and CDR2 sequences are KGHDR and SFDVKD. V lost 5 bases to trimming and J lost 6 bases; unmatched junction nucleotides: 5. The CDR3 spells CATSVPGQGVNEQFF. The CDR3 DNA reads as TGTGCCACCAGTGTACCGGGACAGGGGGTCAATGAGCAGTTCTTC.

The chain uses TRBV4-2 and TRBJ1-4; 9 positions agree with TRBD1. J was trimmed by 0 bases and V by 4 bases; bases with no gene match: 9. In germline, CDR1 is LGHNA, CDR2 YNFKEQ. The CDR3 has 18 residues. For the CDR3, the DNA is TGTGCCAGCAGCCCCGGGACAGGGACACCAACAACTAATGAAAAACTGTTTTTT. Protein product: CASSPGTGTPTTNEKLFF.

This chain uses TRBV25-1 with TRBJ1-5; D is undetermined. In germline, CDR1 is MGHDK, CDR2 SYGVNS. This CDR3 spans 13 amino acids. The germline V and J ends were trimmed by 7 bases and 2 bases, with 9 bases remaining between them. The CDR3 region has the DNA TGTGCCAGCACCCCGTATGGCAATCAGCCCCAGCATTTT. The encoded protein is CASTPYGNQPQHF.

The chain is built from TRBV21-1 and TRBJ1-2; the D call of TRBD1 is as the table states it, not checked on the DNA. TRBV21-1 is listed as a pseudogene. The CDR3 is made up of 18 amino acids. The DNA for the CDR3 is TGTGCCAGCAGCAAAGAGGGCAAGGGGTGTAGAGATAACTATGGCTACACCTTC. It yields the protein CASSKEGKGCRDNYGYTF.